These 24 T cell receptor beta chains came from one sample sequenced in a study of beta chain features in type 1 diabetes. The study reverse transcribed the entire isolated RNA, so it sequenced expressed TCRB transcripts. Profiling relied on immunoSEQ multiplex PCR, and the TCRdb table lists in-frame clones only, not all of them. The sample has 250,000 to 300,000 clones, 24% seen once. Regarding the study as a whole: Type 1 diabetes patients had moderately but significantly shorter TCRB CDR3s in all four CD4+ subsets.

No antigens are known for them. Input material: naive CD4+ T cells from blood. These receptors were obtained from a woman under 40 with type 1 diabetes.

Only a few counts were recorded for this clone. The J gene is TRBJ2-1, the V gene TRBV9, with a weak D call TRBD2 (7 bases). The V gene lost 1 base and the J gene lost 10 bases, with 15 bases spanning the gap. The CDR3 runs 14 residues. Per the germline V gene, CDR1 is SGDLS and CDR2 is YYNGEE. CDR3 nucleotides: TGTGCCAGCAGCGTAAGGGGGGGGCCGGGAGAGCAGTTCTTC. Protein: CASSVRGGPGEQFF. The variable domain in full, completed from reference TRBV9 and TRBJ2-1, reads DSGVTQTPKHLITATGQRVTLRCSPRSGDLSVYWYQQSLDQGLQFLIQYYNGEERAKGNILERFSAQQFPDLHSELNLSSLELGDSALYFCASSVRGGPGEQFFGPGTRLTVL.

The chain links TRBV30 to TRBJ1-1; a weak D match, TRBD1 (6 bases). This CDR3 is 13 amino acids long. Trimming left V 3 bases short and J 0 bases short, with 8 bases between. Per germline, CDR1 GTSNPN and CDR2 SVGIG (reference sequence). CDR3 residues: CAWRAGVNTEAFF. CDR3 sequence (DNA): TGTGCCTGGAGGGCAGGGGTGAACACTGAAGCTTTCTTT.

The chain is built from TRBV7-3 and TRBJ2-5; 15 nucleotides agree with TRBD2. CDR1 and CDR2 from the germline V gene are SGHTA and FQGTGA. V shed 9 bases, J shed 1 base, and the junction held 6 bases outside the gene matches. The CDR3 loop spans 16 amino acids. The CDR3 nucleotides read TGTGCCAGTACGCCGGGACTAGCGGGAGGCCAAGAGACCCAGTACTTC. Amino acids: CASTPGLAGGQETQYF.

V usage is TRBV5-5 and J usage is TRBJ1-1, with TRBD1 identical over 10 bases. The CDR3 has 15 residues. Germline CDR1 is SGHKS and CDR2 is YYEKEE (reference sequence). Trimming removed 4 bases from V and 2 bases from J; junction bases left unmatched: 5. The CDR3 protein is CASSPGTGANTEAFF. The CDR3 nucleotides read TGTGCCAGCAGCCCAGGGACAGGGGCCAACACTGAAGCTTTCTTT.

This chain links TRBV29-1 with TRBJ2-1, with D uncertain. This CDR3 is built from 11 residues. Looked up from germline, CDR1 is SQVTM and CDR2 is ANQGSEA. Between the trimmed V and J ends, which lost 5 bases and 0 bases, there was a span of 2 bases. In DNA form, the CDR3 reads TGCAGCGTTCACTCCTACAATGAGCAGTTCTTC. Translating it yields CSVHSYNEQFF.

This chain joins TRBV6-1 and TRBJ2-7; D unclear. Germline assignment: CDR1 MNHNS and CDR2 SASEGT. The CDR3 totals 13 residues. Deletions cut 1 base from V and 3 bases from J, with 7 bases between. This CDR3 is CASSEGRYYEQYF. In nucleotides, the CDR3 is TGTGCCAGCAGTGAAGGCAGGTACTACGAGCAGTACTTC.

The chain employs TRBV14 and TRBJ1-5; 7 positions agree with TRBD1. V lost 4 bases to trimming and J lost 5 bases; unmatched junction nucleotides: 8. Germline assignment: CDR1 SGHDN and CDR2 FVKESK. CDR3 length equals 15 residues. Here the CDR3 reads CASSRGDRADQPQHF. The CDR3 coding sequence is TGTGCCAGCAGCCGGGGAGACAGGGCGGATCAGCCCCAGCATTTT.

This clone has only a few counts. V gene TRBV30 combines with J gene TRBJ2-2; 7 bases agree with TRBD2. Germline CDR1 GTSNPN, CDR2 SVGIG (reference sequence). The V segment lost 8 bases and the J segment 5 bases; nucleotides outside the gene matches: 20. The CDR3 is 17 residues long. In nucleotides, the CDR3 is TGTGCCGCACAAAGGGGCGGGAGAACGCCGGGGACCGGGGAGCTGTTTTTT. Translated, it gives CAAQRGGRTPGTGELFF.

This clone was seen only a few times. In nucleotides, the CDR3 is TGTGCCAGCAGTCCCCTCAATTGGCCCAAGGGGCGTGAAAAACTGTTTTTT. It specifies CASSPLNWPKGREKLFF. V gene TRBV28 combines with J gene TRBJ1-4; possible D gene TRBD1, 5 bases. The V and J ends lost 5 bases and 7 bases respectively, with 23 bases between them. The CDR3 has 17 residues. Germline lookup yields CDR1 MDHEN and CDR2 SYDVKM. The full variable domain, its missing parts supplied by reference TRBV28 and TRBJ1-4, is DVKVTQSSRYLVKRTGEKVFLECVQDMDHENMFWYRQDPGLGLRLIYFSYDVKMKEKGDIPEGYSVSREKKERFSLILESASTNQTSMYLCASSPLNWPKGREKLFFGSGTQLSVL.

This clone occurred a few times. This chain connects TRBV7-9 to TRBJ2-3; 8 bases align to TRBD2. The junction had 11 bases not matched to a gene; V was cut back by 7 bases and J by 5 bases. Germline loops: CDR1 SEHNR, CDR2 FQNEAQ (reference sequence). This CDR3 region has 15 residues. As DNA, the CDR3 is TGTGCCAGCACGACCTGGCGGGAGGAGGGAGATACGCAGTATTTT. Encoded protein: CASTTWREEGDTQYF.

The chain couples TRBV19 to TRBJ2-4; TRBD1 agrees at 7 bases. The germline gives CDR1 LNHDA, CDR2 SQIVND (reference sequence). J was trimmed by 1 base and V by 6 bases; bases with no gene match: 18. This CDR3 has 19 amino acids. The CDR3 nucleotides read TGTGCCAGTAGCAAACTCGCTACCTGGGACAGACAGGCCAAAAACATTCAGTACTTC. Translating gives CASSKLATWDRQAKNIQYF.

This clone showed up just a few times. V gene TRBV29-1 combines with J gene TRBJ2-1, with 9 bases matching TRBD2. This CDR3 comprises 15 residues. The trim removed 3 bases at V and 0 bases at J, leaving 3 bases unmatched. Per the germline V gene, CDR1 is SQVTM and CDR2 is ANQGSEA. The CDR3 protein is CSVDQAGGSYNEQFF. The CDR3, as DNA: TGCAGCGTTGACCAAGCGGGAGGCTCCTACAATGAGCAGTTCTTC.

The chain carries TRBV7-9 and TRBJ2-7; 7 bases are shared with TRBD2. This CDR3 has 13 amino acids. CDR1 and CDR2 from the germline V gene are SEHNR and FQNEAQ (reference sequence). The junction had 9 bases not matched to a gene; V was cut back by 8 bases and J by 5 bases. CDR3 sequence: CASAAGPGDEQYF. CDR3 DNA sequence: TGTGCCAGCGCAGCGGGACCGGGGGACGAGCAGTACTTC.

The V gene is TRBV28, the J gene TRBJ2-5, with TRBD1 matching 10 bases. The ends lost 7 bases at V and 5 bases at J; junction bases unmatched: 7. The V gene's germline CDR1 is MDHEN and CDR2 SYDVKM. The CDR3 spans 14 residues. CDR3 amino acids: CASNRQGAGETQYF. CDR3 in DNA: TGTGCCAGCAACCGACAGGGGGCGGGGGAGACCCAGTACTTC.

This clone has just one count. This chain joins TRBV9 and TRBJ2-3, with 15 bases lining up with TRBD2. The CDR3 length is 16 residues. With V trimmed by 4 bases and J by 5 bases, 5 bases remained unmatched. Germline V gene data show CDR1 as SGDLS and CDR2 as YYNGEE. CDR3 DNA sequence: TGTGCCAGCAGCCCGCGGACTAGCGGGAGGGTAGATACGCAGTATTTT. It translates to CASSPRTSGRVDTQYF.

This chain uses TRBV2 with TRBJ1-5; maybe TRBD1 (6 bases). CDR3 length: 15 residues. The V and J ends lost 6 bases and 0 bases respectively, with 12 bases between them. CDR1 and CDR2 (germline): SNHLY, FYNNEI. In DNA form, the CDR3 reads TGTGCCAGCAGCCGACAGGTTTATAGCAATCAGCCCCAGCATTTT. It yields the protein CASSRQVYSNQPQHF.

There are a few counts of this clone. The chain links TRBV19 to TRBJ2-1, with D maybe TRBD2 (5 bases). The CDR3 is 13 residues long. V lost 5 bases and J 15 bases, leaving 20 bases between the germline ends. The V gene's germline CDR1 is LNHDA and CDR2 SQIVND (reference sequence). In DNA, the CDR3 is TGTGCCAGTAGTGGCCAAGCATCGGGGATGTGGTTCTTC. Translation: CASSGQASGMWFF.

This clone was seen a few times. Here the CDR3 reads CASSAAGGRAKNIQYF. Here the CDR3 DNA reads TGTGCCAGCAGCGCCGCAGGGGGCCGGGCCAAAAACATTCAGTACTTC. This rearrangement joins TRBV7-9 to TRBJ2-4; 8 bases agree with TRBD1. The trim removed 5 bases at V and 1 base at J, leaving 7 bases unmatched. The CDR3 is 16 residues long. Germline V gene data show CDR1 as SEHNR and CDR2 as FQNEAQ (reference sequence).

This sequence joins TRBV6-6 and TRBJ2-1; weak D call: TRBD2 (6 bases). Deletions cut 6 bases from V and 6 bases from J, with 9 bases between. Germline CDR1 is MNHNY and CDR2 is SVGAGI (reference sequence). The length of the CDR3 is 12 residues. This CDR3 reads CASRQTSNEQFF. The CDR3 region has the DNA TGTGCCAGCAGGCAGACTAGCAATGAGCAGTTCTTC.

The rearrangement links TRBV18 to TRBJ2-3, with 8 bases aligning to TRBD1. The CDR3 is made up of 14 amino acids. Per the germline V gene, CDR1 is KGHSH and CDR2 is LQKENI. After removal of 1 base from V and 5 bases from J, the junction contained 2 bases not matched to a gene. The CDR3 loop reads CASSPRQGIDTQYF. The CDR3 nucleotides are TGTGCCAGCTCACCACGACAGGGGATAGATACGCAGTATTTT. The complete variable domain, with remaining parts taken from reference TRBV18 and TRBJ2-3, reads NAGVMQNPRHLVRRRGQEARLRCSPMKGHSHVYWYRQLPEEGLKFMVYLQKENIIDESGMPKERFSAEFPKEGPSILRIQQVVRGDSAAYFCASSPRQGIDTQYFGPGTRLTVL.

A few counts support this clone. V and J are TRBV11-3 and TRBJ2-3; 7 bases fit TRBD1. CDR1 and CDR2 from the germline V gene are SGHNT and YENEEA. Losses at the gene ends were 1 base for V and 3 bases for J; bases not matched to a gene: 7. The CDR3 runs 16 residues. The CDR3 loop reads CASSLGQGRKTDTQYF. The CDR3 bases are TGTGCCAGCAGCTTAGGACAGGGAAGGAAGACAGATACGCAGTATTTT.

Comments on this clone: Other nucleotide sequences from this sample produce the same CDR3. This rearrangement joins TRBV19 to TRBJ2-1; D remains unclear. Germline V gene sequence: CDR1 LNHDA, CDR2 SQIVND (reference sequence). V lost 1 base and J lost 6, with 7 bases in between. The CDR3 covers 13 residues. The CDR3 DNA is TGTGCCAGTAGTATAGGATTGGCCAATGAGCAGTTCTTC. It specifies CASSIGLANEQFF.

This clone has a handful of counts. This chain uses TRBV7-3 with TRBJ2-2; D might be TRBD2 (5 bases). CDR1 is SGHTA, CDR2 FQGTGA, per germline. The CDR3 runs 13 residues. Between the trimmed V and J ends, which lost 7 bases and 7 bases, there was a span of 13 bases. The CDR3 nucleotides are TGTGCCAGCATGGCTAGCAGAGGCGGGGAGCTGTTTTTT. It encodes CASMASRGGELFF.

The V and J genes are TRBV5-1 and TRBJ1-1; tentative D call: TRBD1 (5 bases). V lost 3 bases and J 7 bases, leaving 7 bases between the germline ends. From germline, CDR1 is SGHRS and CDR2 YFSETQ. This CDR3 region has 11 residues. CDR3 DNA: TGCGCCAGCAGCTGGGGGGGTGAAGCTTTCTTT. The encoded protein is CASSWGGEAFF.